This TCR beta chain emerged from a study of T cell changes during pregnancy in multiple sclerosis. This clone was detected only once. Clones were read by immunoSEQ multiplex PCR, and TCRdb kept only the in-frame ones, dropping some. The profile covers over 70,000 clones, with 91% appearing a single time and around 1.8% taken by the ten largest. Sequencing was performed on peripheral blood, taken in the first trimester of pregnancy. The TCR sequence derives from a female donor in good health, enrolled as a control in a pregnancy study.

The CDR3 nucleotides read TGTGCCAGCAGCTTAGGAGGAACGGCTAATGAAAAACTGTTTTTT. Protein sequence: CASSLGGTANEKLFF. The chain carries TRBV7-8 and TRBJ1-4; D call uncertain. Trimming pared 1 base from V and 3 bases from J, leaving 9 bases between. The germline CDR1 and CDR2 sequences are SGHVS and FQNEAQ. The CDR3 spans 15 residues.